A selection of T cell receptor beta chains follows, all from one sample in a study of T-cell reconstitution after alpha-beta-depleted transplantation in children. TCRdb processed the PCR reads anew with MiXCR; each CDR3 protein has one entry. The profile shows about 580,000 distinct CDR3 sequences, roughly 24% of them singletons. This specimen was PBMCs, mostly from graft donor cells, taken 360 days after TCRalphabeta/CD19-depleted stem cell transplant. Receptor source: a boy in the first two years of life who had a stem cell transplant for acute myeloid leukemia, so the T cells may come from the graft donor. The CDR3 runs from the conserved cysteine through the conserved F or W. The D gene is left open where the match is weak. The size entry is marked missing in some rows and otherwise reads once, few, many or a size class.

V gene: TRBV20-1; D gene: .; J gene: TRBJ2-5; clone size: many; CDR3 protein: CSAEGTPAETQYF; CDR3 DNA: TGCAGTGCCGAAGGGACACCGGCAGAGACCCAGTACTTC
V gene: TRBV20-1; D gene: TRBD2; J gene: TRBJ2-5; clone size: .; CDR3 protein: CCSRELAGGDVQETQYF; CDR3 DNA: TGCTGCTCTAGAGAGCTAGCGGGGGGGGACGTCCAAGAGACCCAGTACTTC
V gene: TRBV29-1; D gene: TRBD1; J gene: TRBJ1-1; clone size: many; CDR3 protein: CSVELTGGQAFF; CDR3 DNA: TGCAGCGTTGAACTAACAGGGGGCCAAGCTTTCTTT
V gene: TRBV20-1; D gene: TRBD1; J gene: TRBJ2-1; clone size: .; CDR3 protein: CSARDPGQHSDEQFF; CDR3 DNA: TGCAGTGCTAGGGACCCGGGACAGCATTCGGATGAGCAGTTCTTC
V gene: TRBV6-2/TRBV6-3; D gene: TRBD1; J gene: TRBJ1-5; clone size: few; CDR3 protein: CASRPGQGTNQPQHF; CDR3 DNA: TGTGCCAGCAGGCCGGGACAGGGGACCAATCAGCCCCAGCATTTT
V gene: TRBV7-6; D gene: TRBD2; J gene: TRBJ2-1; clone size: .; CDR3 protein: CASSSRSFLAGGTFYNEQFF; CDR3 DNA: TGTGCCAGCAGCTCCCGATCGTTCCTAGCGGGGGGGACTTTCTACAATGAGCAGTTCTTC
V gene: TRBV6-2/TRBV6-3; D gene: .; J gene: TRBJ2-1; clone size: many; CDR3 protein: CASSLQSAGEQFF; CDR3 DNA: TGTGCCAGCAGTTTACAAAGCGCCGGTGAGCAGTTCTTC
V gene: TRBV11-1; D gene: TRBD1; J gene: TRBJ2-5; clone size: .; CDR3 protein: CASSSLRDRGPGKGTQYF; CDR3 DNA: TGTGCCAGCAGCTCCCTTCGGGACAGGGGTCCTGGAAAGGGGACCCAGTACTTC
V gene: TRBV6-4; D gene: TRBD1; J gene: TRBJ2-1; clone size: .; CDR3 protein: CASSDGAGGVSYNEQFF; CDR3 DNA: TGTGCCAGCAGTGACGGGGCAGGGGGTGTATCCTACAATGAGCAGTTCTTC
V gene: TRBV5-6; D gene: .; J gene: TRBJ2-6; clone size: few; CDR3 protein: CASSLRPGFSGANVLTF; CDR3 DNA: TGTGCCAGCAGCTTGAGGCCAGGTTTCTCTGGGGCCAACGTCCTGACTTTC
V gene: TRBV10-3; D gene: TRBD1; J gene: TRBJ1-2; clone size: .; CDR3 protein: CAIRAKDRENYGYTF; CDR3 DNA: TGTGCCATCAGGGCCAAGGACAGGGAGAACTATGGCTACACCTTC
V gene: TRBV12-3/TRBV12-4; D gene: .; J gene: TRBJ2-7; clone size: many; CDR3 protein: CASSFGATYEQYF; CDR3 DNA: TGTGCCAGCAGTTTCGGGGCCACTTACGAGCAGTACTTC
V gene: TRBV7-3; D gene: TRBD1; J gene: TRBJ2-2; clone size: .; CDR3 protein: CASSLNSGGDTGELFF; CDR3 DNA: TGTGCCAGCAGCTTAAATTCAGGGGGTGATACCGGGGAGCTGTTTTTT
V gene: TRBV7-2; D gene: .; J gene: TRBJ2-7; clone size: few; CDR3 protein: CASSLAPGSSYEQYF; CDR3 DNA: TGTGCCAGCAGCTTAGCCCCGGGTAGCTCCTACGAGCAGTACTTC
V gene: TRBV28; D gene: .; J gene: TRBJ1-1; clone size: .; CDR3 protein: CASSPPRVNAFF; CDR3 DNA: TGTGCCAGCAGCCCCCCCCGGGTTAACGCTTTCTTT